Below, 23 T cell receptor beta chains from the same sample are listed, as sequenced in a study of beta chain features in type 1 diabetes listed by TCRdb under 2018. Libraries were prepared through the immunoSEQ multiplex PCR assay. The High Capacity cDNA Reverse Transcription Kit was used to reverse transcribe all of the isolated RNA, meaning that expressed TCRB transcripts were what got sequenced. What TCRdb holds here is the immuneACCESS table cut down to in-frame rearrangements. Part of the clones is not present; checked against another copy, under half of the missing clones reflect an unresolved V gene, and the others are unexplained. Within this sample are hundreds of thousands of clones, with 8% of them counted one time only. Less than 0.45% of the sample is taken by the ten largest. The sequenced sample was central memory CD4+ T cells from blood. All receptors come from a young woman in good health.

CDR3 protein: CASSSWAGSTYNEQFF. DNA of the CDR3: TGTGCCAGCAGTAGTTGGGCCGGGAGCACATACAATGAGCAGTTCTTC. V gene TRBV27 combines with J gene TRBJ2-1, with a possible D match to TRBD2 (6 bases). V shed 5 bases and J shed 4 bases, with 18 bases lying between them. Germline values: CDR1 MNHEY, CDR2 SMNVEV (reference sequence). The CDR3 runs to 16 residues.

This clone was counted a few times. The rearrangement links TRBV11-1 to TRBJ1-3, with D perhaps matching TRBD1 (5 bases). Trimming removed 5 bases at V and 6 bases at J, with 17 bases between. The CDR3 sequence is 15 residues long. The germline V gene has CDR1 SGHAT and CDR2 FQDESV (reference sequence). The CDR3 region has the DNA TGTGCCAGCAGCCTGACCCTCGGGACCGAAAACACCATATATTTT. Translated, it gives CASSLTLGTENTIYF.

This clone was detected a few times. The chain couples TRBV5-6 to TRBJ2-3, with D tentatively TRBD2 (5 bases). The V gene lost 5 bases and the J gene lost 4 bases, with 14 bases spanning the gap. CDR1 and CDR2 from the germline V gene are SGHDT and YYEEEE. This CDR3 comprises 14 residues. In DNA, the CDR3 is TGTGCCAGCAGTTCCACTAGTGGGCCAGATACGCAGTATTTT. This codes for CASSSTSGPDTQYF.

The chain recombines TRBV28 with TRBJ1-2, with D possibly matching TRBD1 (6 bases). Germline assignment: CDR1 MDHEN and CDR2 SYDVKM. CDR3 length: 13 amino acids. Trimming left V 8 bases short and J 0 bases short, with 10 bases between. CDR3: CASGYRANYGYTF. The DNA for the CDR3 is TGTGCCAGCGGTTACAGGGCTAACTATGGCTACACCTTC.

The genes are TRBV14 and TRBJ1-1; no clear D gene. The CDR3 length is 12 residues. The germline V and J ends were trimmed by 5 bases and 4 bases, with 8 bases remaining between them. Germline lookup yields CDR1 SGHDN and CDR2 FVKESK. CDR3 sequence (DNA): TGTGCCAGCAGCTATTCCAGCACTGAAGCTTTCTTT. It yields the protein CASSYSSTEAFF.

The chain is built from TRBV7-9 and TRBJ2-1; D gene uncertain. The CDR3 runs to 16 residues. V was clipped by 5 bases and J by 2 bases, with 16 bases between them. Germline V gives CDR1 SEHNR, CDR2 FQNEAQ (reference sequence). The CDR3 is CASSQFQPLTYNEQFF. The CDR3 DNA is TGTGCCAGCAGCCAATTTCAACCACTAACCTACAATGAGCAGTTCTTC.

This clone appeared many times. The rearrangement uses TRBV7-2 and TRBJ1-2; D possibly corresponds to TRBD1 (5 bases). V lost 6 bases to trimming and J lost 3 bases, with 14 bases between them. The CDR3 totals 14 residues. Germline CDR1 and CDR2: SGHTA and FQGNSA. The CDR3 loop reads CASRPATAYYGYTF. CDR3 DNA sequence: TGTGCCAGCAGACCCGCGACAGCCTACTATGGCTACACCTTC.

The chain carries TRBV29-1 and TRBJ1-1, with D perhaps TRBD1 (5 bases). Germline CDR1 reads SQVTM; CDR2 reads ANQGSEA. The CDR3 is 12 amino acids. V lost 4 bases to trimming and J lost 11 bases, with 17 bases between them. The CDR3 DNA reads as TGCAGCGTTGTTAGGGGCGACCTTCGGGCTTTCTTT. Its protein product is CSVVRGDLRAFF.

The chain couples TRBV21-1 to TRBJ2-3; the table's D call, TRBD2, has no DNA check behind it. TRBV21-1 is listed as a pseudogene. This CDR3 has 16 amino acids. The CDR3 DNA follows: TGTGCCAGCAGCAATGGACTAGCGGGTTTCACAGATACGCAGTATTTT. This translates into CASSNGLAGFTDTQYF.

This clone was detected ten times or more. This rearrangement joins TRBV7-9 to TRBJ2-7; TRBD1 matches 7 bases. The CDR3 has 15 amino acids. V trimming: 2 bases; J trimming: 0 bases; junction bases outside the gene matches: 4. Germline V CDR1 and CDR2: SEHNR, FQNEAQ (reference sequence). This CDR3 reads CASSLSGGRSYEQYF. In DNA, the CDR3 is TGTGCCAGCAGCTTATCAGGGGGACGCTCCTACGAGCAGTACTTC.

This clone came up many times. V usage is TRBV11-1 and J usage is TRBJ1-1; D perhaps matches TRBD1 (6 bases). In germline, CDR1 is SGHAT, CDR2 FQDESV (reference sequence). CDR3 length: 13 amino acids. Between the trimmed V and J ends, which lost 4 bases and 0 bases, there was a span of 6 bases. The CDR3 spells CASSSGVNTEAFF. CDR3 DNA: TGTGCCAGCAGCTCAGGGGTGAACACTGAAGCTTTCTTT.

The sample holds a few counts of this clone. The V gene is TRBV19, the J gene TRBJ2-1, with 8 bases lining up with TRBD2. This CDR3 spans 15 amino acids. Trimming at V came to 5 bases and at J to 0 bases, leaving 3 bases not matched to a gene. Germline assignment: CDR1 LNHDA and CDR2 SQIVND (reference sequence). In nucleotides, the CDR3 is TGTGCCAGTAGTCCCCGGGGGGGCTCCTACAATGAGCAGTTCTTC. As protein: CASSPRGGSYNEQFF.

On this clone itself: Other DNA sequences in the sample encode the same CDR3. The chain is built from TRBV4-3 and TRBJ2-3; D possibly corresponds to TRBD2 (5 bases). CDR3 length equals 13 residues. The V and J ends lost 0 bases and 4 bases respectively, with 5 bases between them. Germline-derived CDR1 and CDR2 are LGHNA and YSLEER. CDR3: CASSQERADTQYF. The CDR3 bases are TGCGCCAGCAGCCAAGAGCGGGCAGATACGCAGTATTTT.

V gene TRBV19 combines with J gene TRBJ2-1; 9 positions agree with TRBD2. Germline CDR1 LNHDA, CDR2 SQIVND (reference sequence). The CDR3 extends over 16 amino acids. V gave up 10 bases and J gave up 8 bases; unmatched junction bases: 18. CDR3 amino acids: CAIKDPSSGGVYEQFF. The CDR3 DNA follows: TGTGCCATTAAGGATCCCAGTAGCGGGGGAGTTTATGAGCAGTTCTTC.

This clone was picked up many times. This chain connects TRBV28 to TRBJ2-6; a possible D gene is TRBD1 (6 bases). The CDR3 is 14 residues long. Germline V lookup: CDR1 MDHEN, CDR2 SYDVKM. V lost 4 bases and J lost 4, with 8 bases in between. CDR3 protein: CASSSGAGANVLTF. The CDR3 nucleotides read TGTGCCAGCAGTTCAGGGGCCGGGGCCAACGTCCTGACTTTC.

The chain recombines TRBV10-2 with TRBJ2-7; 11 nucleotides line up with TRBD2. Germline loops: CDR1 WSHSY, CDR2 SAAADI. The J segment lost 3 bases and the V segment lost 9 bases, leaving 7 bases of the junction unmatched. The CDR3 is 14 amino acids. The CDR3 DNA reads as TGCGCCAGTCCGACCGGGACTAGCGGCTACGAGCAGTACTTC. It yields the protein CASPTGTSGYEQYF.

This clone showed up just a few times. This sequence joins TRBV7-9 and TRBJ1-1, with D possibly TRBD1 on 5 matching bases. The CDR3 sequence is 14 residues long. The V end was cut by 7 bases, the J end by 5 bases, with 17 bases between. In germline, CDR1 is SEHNR, CDR2 FQNEAQ (reference sequence). The CDR3 loop is CASTPAGGRTEAFF. The CDR3 DNA reads as TGTGCCAGCACCCCAGCGGGGGGGAGAACTGAAGCTTTCTTT.

To note about this clone: This CDR3 is also generated by other DNA sequences in the sample. CDR3 region: CASSQGQDYGYTF. The CDR3 DNA is TGCGCCAGCAGCCAAGGACAGGACTATGGCTACACCTTC. The chain is built from TRBV4-1 and TRBJ1-2, with a tentative D call TRBD1 (6 bases). The CDR3 contains 13 residues. Germline CDR1 reads MGHRA; CDR2 reads YSYEKL. Trimming stripped 1 base from V and 3 bases from J, with 6 bases between.

The chain joins TRBV9 to TRBJ2-4; D ambiguous. CDR3 length: 13 residues. Deletions cut 2 bases from V and 8 bases from J, with 11 bases between. Germline-derived CDR1 and CDR2 are SGDLS and YYNGEE. The CDR3 coding sequence is TGTGCCAGCAGCGTTGCCAGTTATGACATTCAGTACTTC. It translates to CASSVASYDIQYF.

This clone was detected a few times. The rearrangement uses TRBV21-1 and TRBJ1-5. TRBV21-1 is deemed a pseudogene. This CDR3 has 18 residues. CDR3 nucleotides: TGTGCCAGCAGCAAAGCGCTGGATCACCAAGGTGACAATCAGCCCCAGCATTTT. This sequence encodes CASSKALDHQGDNQPQHF.

The J gene is TRBJ2-1, the V gene TRBV28; D gene uncertain. The length of the CDR3 is 16 residues. The V end lost 5 bases, the J end lost 0 bases, and 14 bases lay between the germline ends. CDR1 and CDR2 (germline): MDHEN, SYDVKM. Here the CDR3 reads CASSPIVEFSYNEQFF. Written as DNA, the CDR3 is TGTGCCAGCAGTCCAATTGTAGAGTTCTCCTACAATGAGCAGTTCTTC.

The chain recombines TRBV7-9 with TRBJ2-3; tentatively, D is TRBD1 or TRBD2 (6 bases each). V was cut by 5 bases and J by 3 bases, with 18 bases left in between. The CDR3 covers 16 residues. Germline lookup yields CDR1 SEHNR and CDR2 FQNEAQ (reference sequence). The CDR3 sequence is CASSPPRGGGTDTQYF. The DNA for the CDR3 is TGTGCCAGCAGCCCCCCTCGCGGAGGGGGGACAGATACGCAGTATTTT.

The chain uses TRBV6-5 and TRBJ1-2, with D perhaps matching TRBD1 (6 bases). Trimming stripped 8 bases from V and 2 bases from J, with 9 bases between. Looked up from germline, CDR1 is MNHEY and CDR2 is SVGAGI. The CDR3 loop spans 12 amino acids. In DNA form, the CDR3 reads TGTGCCAGCGGGACACGAAACTATGGCTACACCTTC. This gives the protein CASGTRNYGYTF.